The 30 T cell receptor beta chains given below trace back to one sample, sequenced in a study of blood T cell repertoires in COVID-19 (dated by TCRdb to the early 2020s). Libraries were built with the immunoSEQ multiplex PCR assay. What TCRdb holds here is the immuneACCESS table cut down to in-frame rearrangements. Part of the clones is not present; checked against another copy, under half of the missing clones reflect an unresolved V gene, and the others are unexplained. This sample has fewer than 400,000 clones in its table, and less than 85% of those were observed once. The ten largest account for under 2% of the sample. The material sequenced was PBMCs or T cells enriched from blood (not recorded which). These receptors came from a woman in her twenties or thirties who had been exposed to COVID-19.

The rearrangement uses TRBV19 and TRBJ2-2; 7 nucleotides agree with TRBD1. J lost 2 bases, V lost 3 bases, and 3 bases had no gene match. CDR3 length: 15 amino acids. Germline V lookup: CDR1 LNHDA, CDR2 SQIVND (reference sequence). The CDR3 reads CASSIDRVNTGELFF. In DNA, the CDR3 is TGTGCCAGTAGTATCGACAGGGTTAACACCGGGGAGCTGTTTTTT.

The CDR3 sequence: CASSRTGQNSPLHF. Written as DNA, the CDR3 is TGTGCCAGCAGTAGGACAGGGCAGAATTCACCCCTCCACTTT. The chain has TRBV6-5 and TRBJ1-6; 8 bases agree with TRBD1. CDR1 is MNHEY, CDR2 SVGAGI, per germline. V gave up 5 bases and J gave up 7 bases; unmatched junction bases: 4. This CDR3 comprises 14 residues.

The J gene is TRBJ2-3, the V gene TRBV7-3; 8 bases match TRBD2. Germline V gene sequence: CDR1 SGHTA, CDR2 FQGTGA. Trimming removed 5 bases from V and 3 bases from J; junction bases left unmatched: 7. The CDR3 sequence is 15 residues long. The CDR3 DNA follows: TGTGCCAGCAGCCCGAAGACTAGCGTAACAGATACGCAGTATTTT. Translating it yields CASSPKTSVTDTQYF.

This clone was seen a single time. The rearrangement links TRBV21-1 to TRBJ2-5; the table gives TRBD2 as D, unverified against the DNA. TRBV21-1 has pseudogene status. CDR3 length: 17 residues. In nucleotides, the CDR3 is TGTGCCAGCAGCAAAGCGGGACTAGCGGGACCACAAGAGACCCAGTACTTC. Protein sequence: CASSKAGLAGPQETQYF.

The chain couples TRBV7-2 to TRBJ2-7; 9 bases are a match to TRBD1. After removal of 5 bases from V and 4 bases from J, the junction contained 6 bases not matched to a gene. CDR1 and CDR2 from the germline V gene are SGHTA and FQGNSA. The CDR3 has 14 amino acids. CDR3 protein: CASSPGTGRYEQYF. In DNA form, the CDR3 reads TGTGCCAGCAGCCCTGGGACAGGGAGGTACGAGCAGTACTTC. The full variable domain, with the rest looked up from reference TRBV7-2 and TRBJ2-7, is GAGVSQSPSNKVTEKGKDVELRCDPISGHTALYWYRQSLGQGLEFLIYFQGNSAPDKSGLPSDRFSAERTGGSVSTLTIQRTQQEDSAVYLCASSPGTGRYEQYFGPGTRLTVT.

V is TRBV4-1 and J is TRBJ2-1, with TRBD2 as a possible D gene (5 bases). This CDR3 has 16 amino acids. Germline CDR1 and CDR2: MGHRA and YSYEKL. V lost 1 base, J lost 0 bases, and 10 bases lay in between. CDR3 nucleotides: TGCGCCAGCAGCCAAGGAGGCGGACTCTCCTACAATGAGCAGTTCTTC. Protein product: CASSQGGGLSYNEQFF.

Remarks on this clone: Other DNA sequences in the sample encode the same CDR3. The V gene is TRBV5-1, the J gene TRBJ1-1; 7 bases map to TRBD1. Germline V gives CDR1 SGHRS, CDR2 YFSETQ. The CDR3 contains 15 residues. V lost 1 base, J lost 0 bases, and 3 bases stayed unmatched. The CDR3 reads CASSLRQGMNTEAFF. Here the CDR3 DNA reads TGCGCCAGCAGCTTGAGACAGGGAATGAACACTGAAGCTTTCTTT.

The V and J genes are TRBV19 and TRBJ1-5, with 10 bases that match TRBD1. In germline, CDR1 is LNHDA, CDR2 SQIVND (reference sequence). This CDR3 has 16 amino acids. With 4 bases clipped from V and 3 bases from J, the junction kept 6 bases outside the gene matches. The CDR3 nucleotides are TGTGCCAGTAGTAGGGGAAGACAGGGGGCCAATCAGCCCCAGCATTTT. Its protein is CASSRGRQGANQPQHF.

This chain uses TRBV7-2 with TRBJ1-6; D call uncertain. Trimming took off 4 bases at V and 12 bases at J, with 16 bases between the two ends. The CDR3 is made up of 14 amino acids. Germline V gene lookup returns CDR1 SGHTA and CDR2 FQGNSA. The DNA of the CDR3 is TGTGCCAGCAGCTCAGATACGGGAGGTCGACCCCTCCACTTT. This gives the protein CASSSDTGGRPLHF.

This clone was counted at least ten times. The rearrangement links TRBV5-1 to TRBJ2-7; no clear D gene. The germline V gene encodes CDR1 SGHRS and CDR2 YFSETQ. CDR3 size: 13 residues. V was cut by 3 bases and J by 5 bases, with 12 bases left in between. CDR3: CASSYMVVDEQYF. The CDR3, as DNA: TGCGCCAGCAGCTACATGGTTGTGGACGAGCAGTACTTC.

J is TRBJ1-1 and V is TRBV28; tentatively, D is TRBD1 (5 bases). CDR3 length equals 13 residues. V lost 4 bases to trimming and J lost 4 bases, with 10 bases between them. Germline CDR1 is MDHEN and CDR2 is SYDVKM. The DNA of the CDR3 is TGTGCCAGCAGTTCAGGGTTGTCCACTGAAGCTTTCTTT. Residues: CASSSGLSTEAFF.

The CDR3 coding sequence is TGTGCCAGCAGTGATAGGGGGCTAACAGATACGCAGTATTTT. Its translation: CASSDRGLTDTQYF. The chain joins TRBV6-1 to TRBJ2-3, with 7 nucleotides matching TRBD1. The CDR3 covers 14 residues. Germline loops: CDR1 MNHNS, CDR2 SASEGT. V was pared by 3 bases and J by 3 bases, with 3 bases of the junction left unmatched.

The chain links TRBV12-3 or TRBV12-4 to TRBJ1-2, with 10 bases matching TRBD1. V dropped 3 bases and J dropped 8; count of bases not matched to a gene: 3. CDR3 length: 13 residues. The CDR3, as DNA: TGTGCCAGCAGTTTTGGGACAGGGGTCGGCTACACCTTC. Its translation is CASSFGTGVGYTF.

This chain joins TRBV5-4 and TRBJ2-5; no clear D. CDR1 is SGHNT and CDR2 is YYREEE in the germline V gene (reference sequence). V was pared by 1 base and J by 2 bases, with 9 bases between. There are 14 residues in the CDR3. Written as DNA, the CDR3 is TGTGCCAGCAGCTTGTGGCAGGAACAAGAGACCCAGTACTTC. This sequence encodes CASSLWQEQETQYF.

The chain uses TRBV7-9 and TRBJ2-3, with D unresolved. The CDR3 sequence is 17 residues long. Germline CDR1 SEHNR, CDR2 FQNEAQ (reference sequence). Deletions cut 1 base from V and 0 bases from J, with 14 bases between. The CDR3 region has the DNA TGTGCCAGCAGCTTAGGGCCACCCATCCCTAGCACAGATACGCAGTATTTT. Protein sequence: CASSLGPPIPSTDTQYF.

Written as DNA, the CDR3 is TGTGCCAGCAGCAAATGGGACAGGTTCCACGAGCAGTACTTC. It codes for CASSKWDRFHEQYF. J is TRBJ2-7 and V is TRBV21-1; the DNA was not used to check the table's D call, TRBD1. TRBV21-1 is flagged as a pseudogene. The CDR3 length is 14 residues.

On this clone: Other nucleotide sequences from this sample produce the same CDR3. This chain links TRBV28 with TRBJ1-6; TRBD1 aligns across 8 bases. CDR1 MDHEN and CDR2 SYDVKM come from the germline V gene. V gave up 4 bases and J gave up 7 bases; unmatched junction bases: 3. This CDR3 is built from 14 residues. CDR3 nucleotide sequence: TGTGCCAGCAGTTCCGGACAGGGAAATTCACCCCTCCACTTT. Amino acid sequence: CASSSGQGNSPLHF. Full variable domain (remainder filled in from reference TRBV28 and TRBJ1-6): DVKVTQSSRYLVKRTGEKVFLECVQDMDHENMFWYRQDPGLGLRLIYFSYDVKMKEKGDIPEGYSVSREKKERFSLILESASTNQTSMYLCASSSGQGNSPLHFGNGTRLTVT.

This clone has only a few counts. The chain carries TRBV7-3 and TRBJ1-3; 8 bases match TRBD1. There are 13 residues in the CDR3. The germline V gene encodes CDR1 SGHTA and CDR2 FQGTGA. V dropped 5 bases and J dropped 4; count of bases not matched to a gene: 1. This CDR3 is CASSAGGGNTIYF. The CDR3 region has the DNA TGTGCCAGCAGCGCAGGGGGCGGAAACACCATATATTTT.

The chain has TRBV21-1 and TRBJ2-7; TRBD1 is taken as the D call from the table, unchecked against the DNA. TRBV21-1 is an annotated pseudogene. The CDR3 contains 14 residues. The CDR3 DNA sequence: TGTGCCAGCAGCAATTGTGCACAAACCTACGAGCAGTACTTC. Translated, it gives CASSNCAQTYEQYF.

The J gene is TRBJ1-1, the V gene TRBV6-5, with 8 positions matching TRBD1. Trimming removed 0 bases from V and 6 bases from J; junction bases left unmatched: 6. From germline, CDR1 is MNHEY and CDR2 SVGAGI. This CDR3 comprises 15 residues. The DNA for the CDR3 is TGTGCCAGCAGTTACTCGGTTGGACAGGGCGCTGAAGCTTTCTTT. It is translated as CASSYSVGQGAEAFF.

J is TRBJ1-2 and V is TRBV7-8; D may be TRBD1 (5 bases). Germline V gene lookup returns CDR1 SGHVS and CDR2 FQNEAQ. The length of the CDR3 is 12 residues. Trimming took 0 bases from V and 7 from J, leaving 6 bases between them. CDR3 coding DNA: TGTGCCAGCAGCTTAGCGCAGGGTGGCTACACCTTC. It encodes CASSLAQGGYTF.

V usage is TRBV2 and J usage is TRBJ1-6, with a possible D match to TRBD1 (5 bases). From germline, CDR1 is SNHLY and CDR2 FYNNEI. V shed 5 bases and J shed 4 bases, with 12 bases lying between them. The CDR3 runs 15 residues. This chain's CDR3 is CASSSGILYNSPLHF. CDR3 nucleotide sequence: TGTGCCAGCAGTTCAGGGATATTATATAATTCACCCCTCCACTTT.

The CDR3 region is CASSYVEGAGETQYF. CDR3 bases: TGTGCCAGCAGTTACGTGGAGGGGGCAGGGGAGACCCAGTACTTC. V is TRBV6-2 or TRBV6-3 and J is TRBJ2-5, with D possibly matching TRBD1 (7 bases). CDR3 length: 15 residues. The V gene lost 2 bases and the J gene lost 5 bases, with 15 bases spanning the gap. Per germline, CDR1 MNHEY and CDR2 SVGEGT.

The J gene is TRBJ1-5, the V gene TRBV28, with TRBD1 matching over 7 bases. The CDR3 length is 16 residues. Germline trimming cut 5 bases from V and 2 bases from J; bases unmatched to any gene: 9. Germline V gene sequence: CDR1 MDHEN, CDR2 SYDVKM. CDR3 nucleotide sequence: TGTGCCAGCAGTGCCAGACAGGGTAGGGGCAATCAGCCCCAGCATTTT. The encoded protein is CASSARQGRGNQPQHF.

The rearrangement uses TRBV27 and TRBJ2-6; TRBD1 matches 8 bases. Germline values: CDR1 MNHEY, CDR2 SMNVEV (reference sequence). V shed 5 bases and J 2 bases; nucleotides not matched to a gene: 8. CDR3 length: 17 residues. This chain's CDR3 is CASSPRTGLTGANVLTF. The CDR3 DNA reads TGTGCCAGCAGTCCTCGGACAGGGCTCACTGGGGCCAACGTCCTGACTTTC.

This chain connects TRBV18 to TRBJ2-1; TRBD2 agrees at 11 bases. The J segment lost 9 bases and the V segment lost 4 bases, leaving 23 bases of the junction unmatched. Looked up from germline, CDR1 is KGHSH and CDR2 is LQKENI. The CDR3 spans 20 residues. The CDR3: CASSRAQDPTTSGKGGEQFF. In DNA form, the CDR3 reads TGTGCCAGCTCACGGGCCCAGGACCCCACGACTAGCGGGAAGGGAGGTGAGCAGTTCTTC.

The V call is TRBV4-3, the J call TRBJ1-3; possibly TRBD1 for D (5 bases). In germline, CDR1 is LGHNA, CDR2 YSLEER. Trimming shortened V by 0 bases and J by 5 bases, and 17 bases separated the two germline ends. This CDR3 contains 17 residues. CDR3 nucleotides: TGCGCCAGCAGCCAAGATTATGGGGCAGGGTCTCGAAACACCATATATTTT. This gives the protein CASSQDYGAGSRNTIYF.

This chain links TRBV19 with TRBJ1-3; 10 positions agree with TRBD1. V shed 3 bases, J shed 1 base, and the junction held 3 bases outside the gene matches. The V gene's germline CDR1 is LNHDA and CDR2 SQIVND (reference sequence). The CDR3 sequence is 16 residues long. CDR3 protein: CASSMGQGRSGNTIYF. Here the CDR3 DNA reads TGTGCCAGTAGTATGGGACAGGGGCGGTCTGGAAACACCATATATTTT.

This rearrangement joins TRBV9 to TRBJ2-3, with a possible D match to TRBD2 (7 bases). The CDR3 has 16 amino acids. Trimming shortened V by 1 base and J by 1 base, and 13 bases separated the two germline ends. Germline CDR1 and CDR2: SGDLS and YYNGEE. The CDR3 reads CASSVMGGRGTDTQYF. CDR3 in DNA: TGTGCCAGCAGCGTAATGGGGGGGCGCGGCACAGATACGCAGTATTTT.

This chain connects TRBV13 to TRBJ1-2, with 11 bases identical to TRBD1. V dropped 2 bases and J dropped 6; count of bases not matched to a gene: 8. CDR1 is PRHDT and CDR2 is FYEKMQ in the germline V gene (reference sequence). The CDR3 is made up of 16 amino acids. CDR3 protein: CASSLIYPGQGDGYTF. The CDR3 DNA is TGTGCCAGCAGCTTAATCTATCCGGGACAGGGGGATGGCTACACCTTC.